Listed below are T cell receptor beta chains from one sample, sequenced in a study of OX40 agonist ivuxolimab in advanced cancers. The assay was immunoSEQ multiplex PCR, and TCRdb's table has in-frame clones only and misses some. The table lists roughly 9,200 clones, approximately 68% of them singletons. The input for sequencing was CD4+ or CD8+ T cells sorted from blood, taken in a trial of the OX40 agonist ivuxolimab. Every receptor here comes from an adult with an advanced solid tumor such as melanoma, head and neck, liver or kidney cancer. Each CDR3 is given with its conserved first and last residue. The D gene is left open where the match is weak.

J	V	D	CDR3
TRBJ2-1	TRBV5-8	NA	CASSLGLALASYNEQFF
TRBJ2-1	TRBV4-2	NA	CASSQDPNGVEQFF
TRBJ2-3	TRBV7-8	TRBD1	CASSSPRDRAGGYTDTQYF
TRBJ2-5	TRBV6-5	NA	CASSLGETQYF
TRBJ2-7	TRBV5-6	TRBD2	CASSLDRLAGGGTYEQYF
TRBJ2-1	TRBV11-2	TRBD2	CASSPLAGGVNNEQFF
TRBJ1-5	TRBV5-6	TRBD1	CASSSGTGTQPQHF
TRBJ1-1	TRBV10-1	NA	CASSDPGGPEAFF
TRBJ1-1	TRBV30	TRBD1	CAWSVDRGTEAFF
TRBJ2-3	TRBV19	TRBD2	CASSESGRADTQYF
TRBJ1-2	TRBV7-9	NA	CASSLAGAHGYTF
TRBJ2-1	TRBV30	NA	CAWSPGVRQFF
TRBJ2-5	TRBV4-2	TRBD2	CASSQDWREGPETQYF
TRBJ1-5	TRBV19	TRBD1	CASKGDSDNQPQHF
TRBJ1-4	TRBV5-6	TRBD1	CASSLGTGVAKLFF
TRBJ2-4	TRBV23-1	TRBD1	CASSHSTGVPKNIQYF
TRBJ1-1	TRBV4-2	NA	CASSQVFRGMNTEAFF
TRBJ2-2	TRBV2	NA	CASSGDANTGELFF
TRBJ2-5	TRBV19	TRBD2	CASSMGGGQETQYF
TRBJ2-7	TRBV7-9	NA	CASSLVTSQYEQYF
TRBJ2-7	TRBV19	TRBD1	CASSGQGNSYEQYF
TRBJ1-5	TRBV5-6	TRBD1	CASSLGRQGDQPQHF
TRBJ1-4	TRBV27	NA	CASSLSGGRLFF
TRBJ2-1	TRBV7-9	TRBD1	CASSGDRAVYEQFF
TRBJ1-1	TRBV7-8	NA	CASSSHLLANTEAFF
TRBJ2-5	TRBV6-5	NA	CASSYSVTQETQYF
TRBJ1-5	TRBV27	NA	CASSFRDSDQPQHF
TRBJ2-1	TRBV2	NA	CASSHDTSYNEQFF
TRBJ2-1	TRBV9	NA	CASSATLSEQFF
TRBJ2-6	TRBV6-1	NA	CASSEDSTGANVLTF
NA	TRBV6-4	NA	CASSDGYRAYEQYF
TRBJ1-1	TRBV5-1	NA	CASSLQLRDTEAFF
TRBJ2-7	TRBV4-2	TRBD1	CASSSGTGDFYEQYF
TRBJ2-1	TRBV7-2	NA	CASSLGLGNEQFF
TRBJ2-7	TRBV27	TRBD2	CASSPGTSAYEQYF
TRBJ2-1	TRBV4-2	TRBD2	CASSLGGTSGDNEQFF
TRBJ1-2	TRBV7-9	NA	CARSLRAGCGYTF
TRBJ1-6	TRBV11-2	NA	CASSLHWAGELSPLHF
TRBJ1-4	TRBV18	NA	CASSRVRNEKLFF
TRBJ2-7	TRBV6-1	TRBD1	CASRGTGDREQYF
TRBJ2-3	TRBV5-6	NA	CASSTRPRDTQYF
TRBJ2-7	TRBV13	TRBD2	CASRPRGGSSYEQYF
TRBJ1-1	TRBV27	NA	CASSWSVNTEAFF
TRBJ2-1	TRBV28	TRBD2	CASSLWTSGDYYNEQFF
TRBJ2-2	TRBV7-9	TRBD2	CASSQGLDTGELFF
TRBJ2-7	TRBV4-2	TRBD2	CASSQESGTSYEQYF
TRBJ1-2	TRBV15	NA	CATSRDQERGLVTDGYTF
TRBJ2-5	TRBV27	TRBD1	CATPPTGGHQETQYF
TRBJ2-2	TRBV15	TRBD1	CATSRVPDRVTGELFF
TRBJ1-4	TRBV28	NA	CASSFIVIGGDEKLFF
TRBJ1-1	TRBV5-6	NA	CASSLGQRREAFF
TRBJ2-1	TRBV7-9	NA	CASSLGLGNEQFF
NA	TRBV11-2	TRBD1	CASSLSPDRGAYEQYF
TRBJ2-7	TRBV27	NA	CASSVDRSGYEQYF
TRBJ2-2	TRBV2	NA	CASNVRGLHTGELFF
TRBJ2-2	TRBV29-1	NA	CSARWGAGEAGELFF
TRBJ2-2	TRBV27	NA	CASSLYFGANTGELFF
TRBJ2-5	TRBV6-1	TRBD2	CASSELAGGSETQYF